One and the same sample provided the 12 T cell receptor beta chains below, sequenced in a study of blood T cells in healthy people across ages. A second about 6 to 11 cycle PCR used barcoded and J-beta primers. From the 5' RACE reads, TCRdb called clonotypes with MiXCR, one entry per CDR3 protein. The sample holds some 890,000 distinct CDR3 sequences, 25% to 30% seen once. In addition, the sample was reused for a study of T cells of mothers and their children.

Specimen: blood. These receptors came from a woman aged 40 to 50 in good health.

A few counts support this clonotype. This rearrangement joins TRBV5-1 to TRBJ1-2; 7 nucleotides line up with TRBD1. Germline assignment: CDR1 SGHRS and CDR2 YFSETQ. Germline trimming cut 4 bases from V and 7 bases from J; bases unmatched to any gene: 13. The CDR3 contains 15 residues. The CDR3 region is CASSPQGTDLFGYTF. The CDR3 nucleotides are TGCGCCAGCAGCCCGCAAGGGACAGACCTATTTGGCTACACCTTC.

This CDR3 is CSARPDIYEQYF. CDR3 nucleotides: TGCAGTGCTAGACCGGACATCTACGAGCAGTACTTC. The gene calls are TRBV20-1 and TRBJ2-7, with D possibly matching TRBD1 (5 bases). Trimming left V 2 bases short and J 3 bases short, with 8 bases between. CDR1 and CDR2 (germline): DFQATT, SNEGSKA (reference sequence). CDR3 size: 12 residues.

This clonotype was picked up many times. V usage is TRBV28 and J usage is TRBJ1-2; TRBD1 is a possible D gene (6 bases). V was pared by 1 base and J by 3 bases, with 9 bases between. The CDR3 is 14 residues long. In germline, CDR1 is MDHEN, CDR2 SYDVKM. The DNA of the CDR3 is TGTGCCAGCAGTTTATCTCGGACAGACTATGGCTACACCTTC. As protein: CASSLSRTDYGYTF.

The genes are TRBV2 and TRBJ2-1, with a weak D call TRBD1 (7 bases). The germline V gene has CDR1 SNHLY and CDR2 FYNNEI. The CDR3 contains 13 residues. V lost 7 bases and J 10 bases, leaving 17 bases between the germline ends. CDR3 coding DNA: TGTGCCAGCAATCTCGCAGGGGGGTGGGAGCAGTTCTTC. It codes for CASNLAGGWEQFF.

The J gene is TRBJ1-5, the V gene TRBV20-1; TRBD1 aligns across 9 bases. Germline V lookup: CDR1 DFQATT, CDR2 SNEGSKA (reference sequence). The CDR3 has 14 residues. V was pared by 1 base and J by 6 bases, with 4 bases of the junction left unmatched. Here the CDR3 reads CSARGTGVVQPQHF. DNA of the CDR3: TGCAGTGCTAGAGGGACAGGGGTTGTTCAGCCCCAGCATTTT.

As for this clonotype: Since a much larger clone is just one base distant, this may be a read error. The chain recombines TRBV18 with TRBJ2-7; TRBD1 or TRBD2 may be the D gene (5 bases each). Trimming pared 2 bases from V and 0 bases from J, leaving 17 bases between. Germline V gives CDR1 KGHSH, CDR2 LQKENI. The CDR3 has 17 residues. The CDR3 DNA is TGTGCCAGCTCACCAGCGAGGGACCGACCATTCTCCTACGAGCAGTACTTC. Amino acid sequence: CASSPARDRPFSYEQYF.

This clonotype was observed many times. The chain combines TRBV29-1 with TRBJ1-2, with TRBD1 identical over 8 bases. In germline, CDR1 is SQVTM, CDR2 ANQGSEA. CDR3 length: 14 residues. With 7 bases clipped from V and 7 bases from J, the junction kept 14 bases outside the gene matches. The chain's CDR3 is CSAPAQGAQGGYTF. In DNA form, the CDR3 reads TGCAGCGCCCCAGCGCAGGGGGCGCAGGGTGGCTACACCTTC.

This clonotype turned up a few times. This chain links TRBV7-8 with TRBJ1-5; 8 bases map to TRBD1. V was clipped by 6 bases and J by 0 bases; unmatched bases: 4. Germline V gene data show CDR1 as SGHVS and CDR2 as FQNEAQ. The CDR3 contains 15 residues. The CDR3 loop reads CASSLGQDSNQPQHF. The CDR3 region has the DNA TGTGCCAGCAGTTTGGGACAGGATAGCAATCAGCCCCAGCATTTT. The full variable domain, in which reference TRBV7-8 and TRBJ1-5 provide the parts outside the CDR3, is GAGVSQSPRYKVAKRGQDVALRCDPISGHVSLFWYQQALGQGPEFLTYFQNEAQLDKSGLPSDRFFAERPEGSVSTLKIQRTQQEDSAVYLCASSLGQDSNQPQHFGDGTRLSIL.

V is TRBV25-1 and J is TRBJ2-1; 10 bases align to TRBD2. V lost 1 base and J lost 6; bases outside the gene matches: 12. Per germline, CDR1 MGHDK and CDR2 SYGVNS. The CDR3 contains 18 residues. Here the CDR3 reads CASSEFGTLAGVTNEQFF. CDR3 DNA sequence: TGTGCCAGCAGTGAATTTGGGACTCTAGCGGGGGTAACCAATGAGCAGTTCTTC.

The chain uses TRBV2 and TRBJ1-2; D uncertain. The CDR3 runs to 11 residues. With 9 bases removed from V and 6 bases from J, the gap between germline ends came to 11 bases. CDR1 and CDR2 (germline): SNHLY, FYNNEI. The CDR3 reads CARGLRDGYTF. The CDR3 DNA reads TGTGCCAGAGGACTCCGGGATGGCTACACCTTC.

In its sample, this clonotype was seen many times. V and J are TRBV6-5 and TRBJ2-5; 10 nucleotides align to TRBD2. V trimming: 6 bases; J trimming: 9 bases; junction bases outside the gene matches: 4. The CDR3 sequence is 12 residues long. In germline, CDR1 is MNHEY, CDR2 SVGAGI. CDR3 sequence: CASSRTSGAQYF. The CDR3 DNA follows: TGTGCCAGCAGCCGAACTAGCGGGGCCCAGTACTTC.

The V call is TRBV12-3 or TRBV12-4, the J call TRBJ1-5; 7 nucleotides line up with TRBD1. This CDR3 has 14 amino acids. The V segment lost 7 bases and the J segment 4 bases; nucleotides outside the gene matches: 7. In DNA form, the CDR3 reads TGTGCCAGCAAACCTGGGACAGCTAATCAGCCCCAGCATTTT. Amino acid sequence: CASKPGTANQPQHF.